Below, 20 T cell receptor beta chains from the same sample are listed, as sequenced in a study of blood T cell repertoires in COVID-19. Some clones are missing from TCRdb's copy, which holds only in-frame ones; the method was immunoSEQ multiplex PCR. This table holds tens of thousands of clones, approximately 86% found once. Sequencing used peripheral blood. The receptors come from a woman aged 80 or over with acute or convalescent COVID-19.

CDR3 protein: CASSGNTGELFF. For the CDR3, the DNA is TGTGCCAGCTCCGGGAACACCGGGGAGCTGTTTTTT. This rearrangement joins TRBV6-4 to TRBJ2-2; the D is unclear. Germline V lookup: CDR1 MRHNA, CDR2 SNTAGT. This CDR3 is 12 amino acids long. V gave up 8 bases and J gave up 1 base, with 5 bases separating them.

This chain connects TRBV30 to TRBJ2-7, with TRBD2 matching over 8 bases. Losses at the gene ends were 0 bases for V and 9 bases for J; bases not matched to a gene: 7. CDR3 size: 13 residues. Germline CDR1 is GTSNPN and CDR2 is SVGIG (reference sequence). The CDR3 DNA sequence: TGTGCCTGGAGTGTACGGGGGGGGGATTTGCAGTACTTC. It specifies CAWSVRGGDLQYF.

The gene calls are TRBV19 and TRBJ1-2; tentative D call: TRBD1 (6 bases). CDR1 and CDR2 from the germline V gene are LNHDA and SQIVND (reference sequence). With 3 bases removed from V and 4 bases from J, the gap between germline ends came to 12 bases. The CDR3 contains 14 residues. The DNA of the CDR3 is TGTGCCAGTAGTATGCCAGGGGCGGGCTATGGCTACACCTTC. Protein product: CASSMPGAGYGYTF.

This chain connects TRBV25-1 to TRBJ1-6; 10 nucleotides line up with TRBD1. Germline V lookup: CDR1 MGHDK, CDR2 SYGVNS. This CDR3 comprises 17 residues. Losses at the gene ends were 4 bases for V and 4 bases for J; bases not matched to a gene: 7. This CDR3 is CASSGRDRGGYNSPLHF. The DNA of the CDR3 is TGTGCCAGCAGTGGCCGGGACAGGGGAGGATATAATTCACCCCTCCACTTT. Full variable domain (rest looked up from reference TRBV25-1 and TRBJ1-6): EADIYQTPRYLVIGTGKKITLECSQTMGHDKMYWYQQDPGMELHLIHYSYGVNSTEKGDLSSESTVSRIRTEHFPLTLESARPSHTSQYLCASSGRDRGGYNSPLHFGNGTRLTVT.

The chain combines TRBV2 with TRBJ2-7; the D is unclear. In germline, CDR1 is SNHLY, CDR2 FYNNEI. The CDR3 contains 12 residues. Trimming removed 4 bases at V and 3 bases at J, with 7 bases between. The CDR3 coding sequence is TGTGCCAGCAGTGTTTCAGGCTACGAGCAGTACTTC. Protein product: CASSVSGYEQYF.

The genes are TRBV25-1 and TRBJ2-7; 8 positions match TRBD2. This CDR3 is 16 amino acids long. After removal of 1 base from V and 7 bases from J, the junction contained 12 bases not matched to a gene. Germline values: CDR1 MGHDK, CDR2 SYGVNS. Written as DNA, the CDR3 is TGTGCCAGCAGTGAATCGCCGCGGCGGGGGGCGGGTGAGCAGTACTTC. Its translation: CASSESPRRGAGEQYF.

This chain joins TRBV3-1 (or the pseudogene TRBV3-2) and TRBJ1-1, with TRBD1 identical over 7 bases. Germline V lookup: CDR1 LGHDT, CDR2 YNNKEL (reference sequence). This CDR3 comprises 21 residues. V lost 0 bases, J lost 1 base, and 20 bases stayed unmatched. CDR3 protein: CASSQDLAYGQGGGWNTEAFF. CDR3 DNA: TGTGCCAGCAGCCAAGATCTCGCCTACGGTCAGGGGGGCGGATGGAACACTGAAGCTTTCTTT.

This clone was counted between two and nine times. CDR3 loop: CASSQDRMNSPLHF. CDR3 DNA sequence: TGCGCCAGCAGCCAAGACAGGATGAATTCACCCCTCCACTTT. V is TRBV5-1 and J is TRBJ1-6; a weak D match, TRBD1 (6 bases). The CDR3 contains 14 residues. With 4 bases removed from V and 7 bases from J, the gap between germline ends came to 12 bases. CDR1 is SGHRS and CDR2 is YFSETQ in the germline V gene.

The J gene is TRBJ2-3, the V gene TRBV5-1, with 8 bases aligning to TRBD2. Per the germline V gene, CDR1 is SGHRS and CDR2 is YFSETQ. The CDR3 has 16 amino acids. V trimming: 0 bases; J trimming: 2 bases; junction bases outside the gene matches: 5. CDR3 sequence (DNA): TGCGCCAGCAGCTTGGGTAGCGGGACTAACACAGATACGCAGTATTTT. This encodes CASSLGSGTNTDTQYF.

The chain links TRBV10-3 to TRBJ1-2, with TRBD1 as a possible D gene (6 bases). This CDR3 has 14 residues. V lost 10 bases and J lost 1, with 16 bases in between. The germline gives CDR1 ENHRY, CDR2 SYGVKD. In DNA, the CDR3 is TGTGCCAGCGCCATCAGGGGAAGTAACTATGGCTACACCTTC. This translates into CASAIRGSNYGYTF.

J is TRBJ2-7 and V is TRBV11-2; TRBD2 agrees at 13 bases. The germline CDR1 and CDR2 sequences are SGHAT and FQNNGV. J gave up 1 base and V 1 base, and 7 bases lay outside the gene matches. This CDR3 spans 18 amino acids. CDR3 residues: CASSLGLAGGMRSYEQYF. CDR3 coding DNA: TGTGCCAGCAGCTTAGGACTAGCGGGAGGTATGAGGTCCTACGAGCAGTACTTC.

The chain combines TRBV7-6 with TRBJ2-3, with 10 positions matching TRBD2. There are 15 residues in the CDR3. V was pared by 2 bases and J by 5 bases, with 4 bases of the junction left unmatched. CDR1 is SGHVS, CDR2 FNYEAQ, per germline. The DNA of the CDR3 is TGTGCCAGCAGCTTAATGGCTAGCGGGAGAGATACGCAGTATTTT. Protein product: CASSLMASGRDTQYF.

The gene calls are TRBV15 and TRBJ2-7, with D perhaps TRBD2 (5 bases). The CDR3 loop spans 14 amino acids. Per the germline V gene, CDR1 is LNHNV and CDR2 is YYDKDF (reference sequence). Between the trimmed V and J ends, which lost 0 bases and 6 bases, there was a span of 12 bases. CDR3 in DNA: TGTGCCACCAGCAGAGATAATTTAGGAGGCGAGCAGTACTTC. This codes for CATSRDNLGGEQYF. The variable domain in full, with the rest retrieved from reference TRBV15 and TRBJ2-7, is DAMVIQNPRYQVTQFGKPVTLSCSQTLNHNVMYWYQQKSSQAPKLLFHYYDKDFNNEADTPDNFQSRRPNTSFCFLDIRSPGLGDTAMYLCATSRDNLGGEQYFGPGTRLTVT.

This chain joins TRBV30 and TRBJ2-7, with a tentative D call TRBD1 (6 bases). The CDR3 totals 11 residues. Trimming cost V 5 bases and J 4 bases, with 9 bases left between them. Germline lookup yields CDR1 GTSNPN and CDR2 SVGIG (reference sequence). This chain's CDR3 is CAWGTSYEQYF. CDR3 nucleotides: TGTGCCTGGGGGACAAGTTACGAGCAGTACTTC.

The chain combines TRBV7-2 with TRBJ1-6; D remains ambiguous. The CDR3 runs to 12 residues. The V end was cut by 4 bases, the J end by 9 bases, with 7 bases between. Germline V gives CDR1 SGHTA, CDR2 FQGNSA. For the CDR3, the DNA is TGTGCCAGCAGCTCCGGAGGTTCACCCCTCCACTTT. Protein product: CASSSGGSPLHF.

This chain joins TRBV11-3 and TRBJ2-7, with 9 positions matching TRBD1. With 6 bases clipped from V and 0 bases from J, the junction kept 9 bases outside the gene matches. Germline V gene sequence: CDR1 SGHNT, CDR2 YENEEA. The CDR3 covers 16 residues. CDR3 in DNA: TGTGCCAGCAGTAACCGGGGACAGGGAAGCTCCTACGAGCAGTACTTC. Translated: CASSNRGQGSSYEQYF.

V gene TRBV6-1 combines with J gene TRBJ2-1, with D unresolved. The germline V gene has CDR1 MNHNS and CDR2 SASEGT. Trimming removed 0 bases from V and 8 bases from J, with 11 bases in between. This CDR3 has 14 residues. CDR3 residues: CASSEALLGYEQFF. CDR3 DNA: TGTGCCAGCAGTGAAGCGCTATTGGGCTATGAGCAGTTCTTC.

The chain links TRBV6-5 to TRBJ1-5; TRBD1 matches at 8 bases. This CDR3 spans 15 amino acids. Germline V lookup: CDR1 MNHEY, CDR2 SVGAGI. Trimming at V came to 5 bases and at J to 0 bases, leaving 3 bases not matched to a gene. The CDR3 region has the DNA TGTGCCAGCAGTACAGGGGGTGTTAGCAATCAGCCCCAGCATTTT. Residues: CASSTGGVSNQPQHF.

The rearrangement links TRBV18 to TRBJ1-3, with a weak D call TRBD1 (6 bases). Deletions cut 3 bases from V and 1 base from J, with 16 bases between. CDR1 is KGHSH, CDR2 LQKENI, per germline. The length of the CDR3 is 17 residues. The CDR3 DNA sequence: TGTGCCAGCTCACCGGCGGCGGTGAGGGGGTCTGGAAACACCATATATTTT. Residues: CASSPAAVRGSGNTIYF.

The chain carries TRBV5-5 and TRBJ2-1; D gene unclear. CDR1 is SGHKS, CDR2 YYEKEE, per germline (reference sequence). V gave up 0 bases and J gave up 8 bases, with 15 bases separating them. The length of the CDR3 is 15 residues. This CDR3 is CASSLALVPWDEQFF. Here the CDR3 DNA reads TGTGCCAGCAGCTTGGCCCTAGTCCCTTGGGATGAGCAGTTCTTC.